This T cell receptor (beta chain) was observed in a study of neurological immune-mediated disorders. cDNA synthesis was performed by 5'RACE with 10-nucleotide random UMIs. TCRdb passed the 5' RACE reads through MiXCR, listing each CDR3 protein once. Here the sample spans around 48,000 distinct CDR3 sequences, about a tenth being singletons. The CDR3 runs 18 residues. Trimming took 1 base from V and 0 from J, leaving 14 bases between them. CDR1 is SGHRS and CDR2 is YFSETQ in the germline V gene. Study-wide results and limits: Expanded clones shared no CDR3 amino acid sequences across subjects, suggesting private repertoires in all groups.

This clonotype was detected ten times or more. Antigen: not known. Sequenced input: PBMCs. The clonotype comes from a woman between 35 and 50 years old with HTLV-1-associated myelopathy (HAM/TSP). The chain joins TRBV5-1 to TRBJ2-6; the D gene could be TRBD1 or TRBD2 (5 bases each). The CDR3 nucleotides are TGCGCCAGCAGCTTGAAGGGGACCCAGAGCTCTGGGGCCAACGTCCTGACTTTC. Translated, it gives CASSLKGTQSSGANVLTF.